This TCR beta chain was documented in a study of blood T cell repertoires in COVID-19. Whole-study context: T cells, B-cell-depleted T cells, or PBMCs supplied cDNA or gDNA.

This clone appeared once. As processed by the authors: How many nucleated cells were present was estimated from reference gene primer amplification. Profiling relied on immunoSEQ multiplex PCR, and the TCRdb table lists in-frame clones only, not all of them. The D gene and trimming were derived from the DNA, and the V and J assignments and clone size from that table. This sample has 150,000 to 200,000 clones; 86% occur once, and the top ten carry roughly 8.7%. In Cohort 3, a recovered donor had either two negative PCRs, clearance, or symptom resolution. This receptor was identified in a woman under 40 who had recovered from COVID-19. Sequenced input: PBMCs or T cells enriched from blood (not recorded which).

The CDR3 loop reads CASSQGAPEGYTF. CDR3 nucleotides: TGCGCCAGCAGCCAGGGGGCTCCCGAGGGCTACACCTTC. The chain has TRBV5-1 and TRBJ1-2; 8 bases line up with TRBD1. This CDR3 region has 13 residues. Trimming cost V 4 bases and J 8 bases; bases outside gene matches: 7. CDR1 and CDR2 from the germline V gene are SGHRS and YFSETQ.